The T cell receptor (beta chain) under discussion was sequenced for a study of human versus mouse CDR3 diversity and MHC coevolution. Study in general: Samples had between roughly 0.6 x 10^7 and 1.7 x 10^7 valid reads. Whole-study results and caveats: Compared with mice, human CDR3s carried more deletions and insertions on average. Clonal inequality was lowest in two of the three human donors.

In this sample, this clone turned up a few times. The antigen is undetermined. Clones were sequenced by immunoSEQ multiplex PCR, and TCRdb holds only the in-frame ones, with some missing. The sample includes about 80,000 clones, approximately 92% of them seen just once. There are 12 residues in the CDR3. Germline CDR1 and CDR2: ENHRY and SYGVKD. V shed 5 bases and J shed 3 bases, with 8 bases lying between them. Naive CD4 T cells, CD45RO-negative and CD62L-positive, were flow-sorted from PBMCs. Specimen: naive CD4+ T cells from blood. This sample's subset: CD45RO-negative CD62L-positive naive CD4 T cells. The sequence came from a person between 25 and 69 years old in good health. The chain combines TRBV10-3 with TRBJ2-7; D might be TRBD1 (6 bases). CDR3 in DNA: TGTGCCATCAGTAGGACAGACTACGAGCAGTACTTC. Protein product: CAISRTDYEQYF.